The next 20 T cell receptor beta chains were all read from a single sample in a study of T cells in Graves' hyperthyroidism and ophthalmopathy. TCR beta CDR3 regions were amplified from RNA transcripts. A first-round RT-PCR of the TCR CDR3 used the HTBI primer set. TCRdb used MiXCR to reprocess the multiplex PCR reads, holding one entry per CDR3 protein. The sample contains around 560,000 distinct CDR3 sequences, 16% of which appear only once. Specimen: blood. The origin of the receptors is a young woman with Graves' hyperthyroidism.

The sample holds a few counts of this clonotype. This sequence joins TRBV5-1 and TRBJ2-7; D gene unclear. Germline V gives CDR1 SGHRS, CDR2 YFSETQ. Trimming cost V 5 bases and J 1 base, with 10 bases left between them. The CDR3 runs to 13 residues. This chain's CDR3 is CASRDRYSYEQYF. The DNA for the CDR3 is TGCGCCAGCAGGGACCGATATTCCTACGAGCAGTACTTC.

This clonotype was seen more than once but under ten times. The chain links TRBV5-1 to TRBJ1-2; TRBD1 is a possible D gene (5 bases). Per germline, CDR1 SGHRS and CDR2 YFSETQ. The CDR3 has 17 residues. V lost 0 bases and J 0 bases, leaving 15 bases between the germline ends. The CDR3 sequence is CASSLGGQAPTNYGYTF. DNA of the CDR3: TGCGCCAGCAGCTTGGGGGGCCAAGCCCCTACTAACTATGGCTACACCTTC.

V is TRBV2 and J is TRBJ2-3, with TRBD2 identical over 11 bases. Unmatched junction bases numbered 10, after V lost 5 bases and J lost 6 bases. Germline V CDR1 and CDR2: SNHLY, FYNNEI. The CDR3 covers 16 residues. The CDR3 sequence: CASSWTSGPTGDTQYF. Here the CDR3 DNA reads TGTGCCAGCAGTTGGACTAGCGGGCCCACCGGGGATACGCAGTATTTT.

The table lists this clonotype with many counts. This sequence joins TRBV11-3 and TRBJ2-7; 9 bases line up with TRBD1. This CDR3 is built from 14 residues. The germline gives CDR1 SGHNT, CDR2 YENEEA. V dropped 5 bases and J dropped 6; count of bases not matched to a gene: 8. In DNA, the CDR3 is TGTGCCAGCAGCGAGAAGAGGACAGGGGCCGAGCAGTACTTC. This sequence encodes CASSEKRTGAEQYF.

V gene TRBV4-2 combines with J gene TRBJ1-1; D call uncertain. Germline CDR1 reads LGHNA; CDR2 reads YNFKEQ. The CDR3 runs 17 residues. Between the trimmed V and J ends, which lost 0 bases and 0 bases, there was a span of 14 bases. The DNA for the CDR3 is TGTGCCAGCAGCCAAGATCGGTGGCCGCCCTTGAACACTGAAGCTTTCTTT. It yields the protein CASSQDRWPPLNTEAFF.

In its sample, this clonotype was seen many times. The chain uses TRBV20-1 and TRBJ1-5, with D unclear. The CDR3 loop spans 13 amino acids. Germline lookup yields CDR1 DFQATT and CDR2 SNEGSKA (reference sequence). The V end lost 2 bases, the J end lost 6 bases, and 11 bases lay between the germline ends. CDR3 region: CSARQSRGQPQHF. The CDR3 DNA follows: TGCAGTGCTAGACAGTCGCGAGGTCAGCCCCAGCATTTT.

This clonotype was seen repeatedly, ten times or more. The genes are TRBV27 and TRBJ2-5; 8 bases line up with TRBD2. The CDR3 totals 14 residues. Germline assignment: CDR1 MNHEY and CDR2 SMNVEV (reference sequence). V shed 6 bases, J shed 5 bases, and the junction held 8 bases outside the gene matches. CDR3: CASRRAGAGETQYF. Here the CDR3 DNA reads TGTGCCAGCAGACGAGCGGGAGCGGGGGAGACCCAGTACTTC.

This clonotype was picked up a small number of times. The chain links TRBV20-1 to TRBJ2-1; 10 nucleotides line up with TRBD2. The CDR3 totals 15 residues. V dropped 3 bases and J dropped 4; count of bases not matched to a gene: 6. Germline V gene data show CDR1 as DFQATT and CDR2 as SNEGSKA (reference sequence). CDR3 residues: CSASLVAGGYNEQFF. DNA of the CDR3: TGCAGTGCTAGTTTAGTAGCGGGGGGATACAATGAGCAGTTCTTC.

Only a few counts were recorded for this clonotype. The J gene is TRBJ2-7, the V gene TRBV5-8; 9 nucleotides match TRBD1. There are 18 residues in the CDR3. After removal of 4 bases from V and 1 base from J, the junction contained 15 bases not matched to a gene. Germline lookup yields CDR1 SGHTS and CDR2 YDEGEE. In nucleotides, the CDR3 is TGTGCCAGCAGCGATAATTTGGGTTTGGACAGGGGTTCCTACGAGCAGTACTTC. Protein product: CASSDNLGLDRGSYEQYF.

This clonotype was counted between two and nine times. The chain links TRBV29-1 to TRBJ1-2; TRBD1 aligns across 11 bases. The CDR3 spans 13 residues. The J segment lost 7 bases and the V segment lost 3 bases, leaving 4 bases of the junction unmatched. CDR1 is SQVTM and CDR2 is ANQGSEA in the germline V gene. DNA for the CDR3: TGCAGCGTTGACGGACAGGGGGCAAGTGGCTACACCTTC. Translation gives CSVDGQGASGYTF.

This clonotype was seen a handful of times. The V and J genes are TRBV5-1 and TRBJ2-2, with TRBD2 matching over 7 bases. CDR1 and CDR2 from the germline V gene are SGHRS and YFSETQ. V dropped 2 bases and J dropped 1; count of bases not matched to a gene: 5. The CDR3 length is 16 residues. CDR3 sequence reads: CASSFGAGVNTGELFF. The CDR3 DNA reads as TGCGCCAGCAGCTTCGGTGCGGGGGTGAACACCGGGGAGCTGTTTTTT. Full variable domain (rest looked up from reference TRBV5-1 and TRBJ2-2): KAGVTQTPRYLIKTRGQQVTLSCSPISGHRSVSWYQQTPGQGLQFLFEYFSETQRNKGNFPGRFSGRQFSNSRSEMNVSTLELGDSALYLCASSFGAGVNTGELFFGEGSRLTVL.

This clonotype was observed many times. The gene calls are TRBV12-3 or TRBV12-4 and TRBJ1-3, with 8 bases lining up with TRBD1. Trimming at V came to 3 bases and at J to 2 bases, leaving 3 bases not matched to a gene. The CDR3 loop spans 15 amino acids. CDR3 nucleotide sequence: TGTGCCAGCAGTTTTGCACAGGGGGCTGGAAACACCATATATTTT. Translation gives CASSFAQGAGNTIYF.

The CDR3 DNA is TGTGCCACCAGTGATTCGGGACAGGAGTATGGCTACACCTTC. It is translated as CATSDSGQEYGYTF. This chain connects TRBV24-1 to TRBJ1-2, with 8 bases identical to TRBD1. In germline, CDR1 is KGHDR, CDR2 SFDVKD. The CDR3 consists of 14 residues. J gave up 5 bases and V 2 bases, and 3 bases lay outside the gene matches.

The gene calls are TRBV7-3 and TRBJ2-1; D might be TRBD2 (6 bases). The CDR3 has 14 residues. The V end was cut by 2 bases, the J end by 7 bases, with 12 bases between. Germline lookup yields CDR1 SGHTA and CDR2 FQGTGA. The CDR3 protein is CASSLGGLRNEQFF. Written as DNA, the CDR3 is TGTGCCAGCAGCTTAGGGGGACTCCGTAATGAGCAGTTCTTC.

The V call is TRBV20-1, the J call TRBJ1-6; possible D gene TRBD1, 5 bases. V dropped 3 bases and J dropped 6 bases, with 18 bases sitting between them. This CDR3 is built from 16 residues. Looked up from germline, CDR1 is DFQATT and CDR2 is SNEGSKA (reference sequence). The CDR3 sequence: CSASRWRGNLNSPLHF. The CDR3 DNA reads TGCAGTGCTAGCCGTTGGAGGGGCAACCTTAATTCACCCCTCCACTTT.

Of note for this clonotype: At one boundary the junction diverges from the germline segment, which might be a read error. Written as DNA, the CDR3 is TGTGTCAGCAGTTCCCGACAGGGTACAGATACGCAGTATTTT. Its translation is CVSSSRQGTDTQYF. V gene TRBV28 combines with J gene TRBJ2-3, with 7 bases identical to TRBD1. The CDR3 runs 14 residues. CDR1 is MDHEN and CDR2 is SYDVKM in the germline V gene.

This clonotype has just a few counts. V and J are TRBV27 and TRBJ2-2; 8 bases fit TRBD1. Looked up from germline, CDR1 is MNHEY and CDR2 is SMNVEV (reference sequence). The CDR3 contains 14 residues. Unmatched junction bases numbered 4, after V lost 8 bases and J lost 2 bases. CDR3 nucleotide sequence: TGTGCCAGCTTCGACAGGGGTAACACCGGGGAGCTGTTTTTT. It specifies CASFDRGNTGELFF.

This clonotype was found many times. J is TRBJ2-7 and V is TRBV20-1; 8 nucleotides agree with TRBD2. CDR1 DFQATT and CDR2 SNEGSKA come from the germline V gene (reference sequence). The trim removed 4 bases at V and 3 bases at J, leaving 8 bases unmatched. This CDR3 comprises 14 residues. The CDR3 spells CSAKRGGRGYEQYF. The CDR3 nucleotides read TGCAGTGCTAAACGGGGGGGCCGAGGCTACGAGCAGTACTTC.

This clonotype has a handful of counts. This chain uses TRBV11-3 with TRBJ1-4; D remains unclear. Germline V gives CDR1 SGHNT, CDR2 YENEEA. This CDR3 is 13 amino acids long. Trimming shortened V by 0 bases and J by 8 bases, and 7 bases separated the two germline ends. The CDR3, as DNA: TGTGCCAGCAGCTTAGAAGCTGGGGAAAAACTGTTTTTT. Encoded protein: CASSLEAGEKLFF.

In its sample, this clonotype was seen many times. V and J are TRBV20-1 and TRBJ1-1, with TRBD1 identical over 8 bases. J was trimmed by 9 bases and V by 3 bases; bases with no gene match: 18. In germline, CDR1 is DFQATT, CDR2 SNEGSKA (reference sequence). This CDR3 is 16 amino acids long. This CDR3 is CSARGEMTGALEKAFF. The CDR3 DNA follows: TGCAGTGCTAGGGGGGAGATGACAGGGGCCCTGGAAAAAGCTTTCTTT.